The 14 T cell receptor beta chains reported below all come from one sample, sequenced in a study of cytomegalovirus exposure and HLA in healthy donors. The PCR ran on 60 Vbeta and 13 Jbeta primers. TCRdb's table, derived via immunoSEQ multiplex PCR, lists solely in-frame clones and lacks some. The sample includes 50,000 to 70,000 clones, approximately 80% of them seen just once. Material for sequencing was PBMCs. These receptors came from a male donor in good health and CMV-seronegative.

This rearrangement joins TRBV6-6 to TRBJ2-7; the D gene is possibly TRBD2 (5 bases). The CDR3 spans 14 residues. Trimming stripped 0 bases from V and 2 bases from J, with 8 bases between. Germline V gives CDR1 MNHNY, CDR2 SVGAGI (reference sequence). CDR3 protein: CASSYSEDTYEQYF. The CDR3 DNA reads TGTGCCAGCAGTTACTCGGAGGATACCTACGAGCAGTACTTC.

This sequence joins TRBV4-2 and TRBJ2-3; no reliable D call. V gave up 0 bases and J gave up 7 bases, with 5 bases separating them. The CDR3 extends over 12 amino acids. Germline assignment: CDR1 LGHNA and CDR2 YNFKEQ. CDR3 in DNA: TGTGCCAGCAGCCAAGATTCCAATACGCAGTATTTT. It translates to CASSQDSNTQYF.

This chain links TRBV7-2 with TRBJ1-5, with D perhaps TRBD1 (5 bases). The CDR3 runs 15 residues. Germline CDR1 SGHTA, CDR2 FQGNSA. The ends were cut back, 4 bases at V and 0 bases at J, with 10 bases in the middle. The CDR3 DNA is TGTGCCAGCAGCTCCCAAGGGGATAGCAATCAGCCCCAGCATTTT. It is translated as CASSSQGDSNQPQHF.

The V call is TRBV18, the J call TRBJ2-1; 10 nucleotides line up with TRBD2. Germline V gene lookup returns CDR1 KGHSH and CDR2 LQKENI. The CDR3 runs 15 residues. The V segment lost 3 bases and the J segment 2 bases; nucleotides outside the gene matches: 1. CDR3 in amino acids: CASSPSGGAYNEQFF. The CDR3, as DNA: TGTGCCAGCTCACCGAGCGGGGGGGCCTACAATGAGCAGTTCTTC.

The J gene is TRBJ2-3, the V gene TRBV19; D gene ambiguous. The V end was cut by 4 bases, the J end by 3 bases, with 11 bases between. Germline CDR1 reads LNHDA; CDR2 reads SQIVND (reference sequence). The CDR3 spans 14 residues. CDR3 protein: CASSTPVSTDTQYF. As DNA, the CDR3 is TGTGCCAGTAGTACCCCCGTTTCTACAGATACGCAGTATTTT.

The chain uses TRBV7-2 and TRBJ2-1; the match to TRBD1 covers 11 bases. Germline values: CDR1 SGHTA, CDR2 FQGNSA. Germline trimming cut 5 bases from V and 9 bases from J; bases unmatched to any gene: 6. The CDR3 contains 14 residues. CDR3: CASSQRTGGPEQFF. Here the CDR3 DNA reads TGTGCCAGCAGCCAGAGGACAGGGGGCCCTGAGCAGTTCTTC. Based on the CDR3 plus reference TRBV7-2 and TRBJ2-1, the full variable domain is GAGVSQSPSNKVTEKGKDVELRCDPISGHTALYWYRQSLGQGLEFLIYFQGNSAPDKSGLPSDRFSAERTGGSVSTLTIQRTQQEDSAVYLCASSQRTGGPEQFFGPGTRLTVL.

The sample holds one count of this clone. The chain joins TRBV7-2 to TRBJ1-4; D gene ambiguous. The length of the CDR3 is 15 residues. Between the trimmed V and J ends, which lost 3 bases and 1 base, there was a span of 9 bases. The germline V gene encodes CDR1 SGHTA and CDR2 FQGNSA. The CDR3 loop is CASSFLGETNEKLFF. The CDR3 nucleotides are TGTGCCAGCAGCTTCCTGGGAGAAACTAATGAAAAACTGTTTTTT.

The chain combines TRBV30 with TRBJ2-7; 12 bases align to TRBD2. The CDR3 loop spans 16 amino acids. Germline values: CDR1 GTSNPN, CDR2 SVGIG (reference sequence). Trimming took 0 bases from V and 6 from J; bases not matched to a gene: 9. CDR3 region: CAWSVRGLAGGLEQYF. In DNA, the CDR3 is TGTGCCTGGAGTGTACGGGGCCTAGCGGGGGGGCTCGAGCAGTACTTC.

The V gene is TRBV7-2, the J gene TRBJ2-7; D perhaps matches TRBD2 (6 bases). Trimming left V 5 bases short and J 3 bases short, with 14 bases between. Germline CDR1 SGHTA, CDR2 FQGNSA. This CDR3 has 14 amino acids. The CDR3 DNA is TGTGCCAGCAGCCGGGAGAAGGCTAGCTACGAGCAGTACTTC. Amino acids: CASSREKASYEQYF.

In this sample, this clone turned up a few times. The CDR3, as DNA: TGTGCCAGCAGCTCACGCGGGGGACTATACAATGAGCAGTTCTTC. It yields the protein CASSSRGGLYNEQFF. The rearrangement uses TRBV5-4 and TRBJ2-1; TRBD2 matches 7 bases. V shed 3 bases, J shed 4 bases, and the junction held 7 bases outside the gene matches. This CDR3 is 15 amino acids long. Looked up from germline, CDR1 is SGHNT and CDR2 is YYREEE (reference sequence).

This rearrangement joins TRBV19 to TRBJ1-4, with TRBD1 identical over 10 bases. This CDR3 spans 14 amino acids. Germline lookup yields CDR1 LNHDA and CDR2 SQIVND (reference sequence). Losses at the gene ends were 5 bases for V and 10 bases for J; bases not matched to a gene: 7. This chain's CDR3 is CASSVGTGDAKLFF. Written as DNA, the CDR3 is TGTGCCAGTAGTGTCGGGACAGGGGATGCAAAACTGTTTTTT. Full variable domain (rest looked up from reference TRBV19 and TRBJ1-4): DGGITQSPKYLFRKEGQNVTLSCEQNLNHDAMYWYRQDPGQGLRLIYYSQIVNDFQKGDIAEGYSVSREKKESFPLTVTSAQKNPTAFYLCASSVGTGDAKLFFGSGTQLSVL.

This clone was recorded only once. The chain carries TRBV7-8 and TRBJ1-5, with a possible D match to TRBD1 (6 bases). The CDR3 consists of 15 residues. Germline-derived CDR1 and CDR2 are SGHVS and FQNEAQ. Trimming pared 2 bases from V and 4 bases from J, leaving 12 bases between. DNA of the CDR3: TGTGCCAGCAGCTTAAATGTACAGGGTAATCAGCCCCAGCATTTT. Protein sequence: CASSLNVQGNQPQHF.

The gene calls are TRBV27 and TRBJ2-5, with 7 bases identical to TRBD2. The CDR3 contains 15 residues. The V gene's germline CDR1 is MNHEY and CDR2 SMNVEV (reference sequence). J gave up 9 bases and V 2 bases, and 12 bases lay outside the gene matches. The CDR3 protein is CASSLSFSLRGSQYF. The CDR3 bases are TGTGCCAGCAGTTTAAGTTTTTCGCTGCGGGGGTCCCAGTACTTC.

This rearrangement joins TRBV19 to TRBJ1-1; D remains ambiguous. V was shortened by 5 bases and J by 3 bases, with 10 bases between the two germline ends. Germline CDR1 LNHDA, CDR2 SQIVND (reference sequence). The CDR3 spans 13 residues. The CDR3 nucleotides read TGTGCCAGTAGTCGAGACTTGTACACTGAAGCTTTCTTT. This encodes CASSRDLYTEAFF.